These 26 T cell receptor beta chains originate from one sample sequenced in a study of blood T cell repertoires in COVID-19. Produced via immunoSEQ multiplex PCR; TCRdb's table is partial and in-frame only. In the table there are over 350,000 clones, more than 75% of which are singletons. The sample consisted of PBMCs or T cells enriched from blood (not recorded which). Receptors originate from a woman in her thirties with acute COVID-19.

The J gene is TRBJ2-7, the V gene TRBV7-6; 7 bases are a match to TRBD1. The germline gives CDR1 SGHVS, CDR2 FNYEAQ. This CDR3 is built from 18 residues. J lost 0 bases, V lost 1 base, and 12 bases had no gene match. DNA for the CDR3: TGTGCCAGCAGCTTAGTACCATTAGGACAGGAAATCTCCTACGAGCAGTACTTC. Translating it yields CASSLVPLGQEISYEQYF.

The chain combines TRBV5-1 with TRBJ2-5, with a possible D match to TRBD2 (5 bases). Germline V CDR1 and CDR2: SGHRS, YFSETQ. CDR3 length: 13 residues. V lost 4 bases to trimming and J lost 1 base, with 8 bases between them. The CDR3, as DNA: TGCGCCAGCAGCGTGACTATCCAAGAGACCCAGTACTTC. Translation: CASSVTIQETQYF.

The chain joins TRBV13 to TRBJ1-1; 10 nucleotides align to TRBD1. The CDR3 length is 14 residues. CDR1 PRHDT and CDR2 FYEKMQ come from the germline V gene (reference sequence). Trimming removed 6 bases from V and 11 bases from J; junction bases left unmatched: 12. CDR3 nucleotide sequence: TGTGCCAGCAGATTGGGACAGGGGCCATTCGGGGCTTTCTTT. It yields the protein CASRLGQGPFGAFF.

The gene calls are TRBV4-1 and TRBJ1-2; D unclear. From germline, CDR1 is MGHRA and CDR2 YSYEKL. Trimming pared 1 base from V and 3 bases from J, leaving 12 bases between. This CDR3 spans 15 amino acids. The CDR3 spells CASSQAEGLYYGYTF. Here the CDR3 DNA reads TGCGCCAGCAGCCAAGCTGAGGGTTTGTACTATGGCTACACCTTC.

CDR3 sequence: CASTSAGTNTGELFF. The CDR3 region has the DNA TGCGCCAGTACATCGGCAGGGACGAACACCGGGGAGCTGTTTTTT. This sequence joins TRBV5-1 and TRBJ2-2; the D gene is possibly TRBD1 (5 bases). Germline values: CDR1 SGHRS, CDR2 YFSETQ. The CDR3 runs 15 residues. V was cut by 8 bases and J by 0 bases, with 14 bases left in between.

The chain is built from TRBV9 and TRBJ2-3; 12 positions agree with TRBD2. The CDR3 has 17 amino acids. Germline V gene lookup returns CDR1 SGDLS and CDR2 YYNGEE. V shed 7 bases and J 5 bases; nucleotides not matched to a gene: 14. This CDR3 is CASGRSLAGGPEDTQYF. For the CDR3, the DNA is TGTGCCAGCGGGCGAAGCCTAGCGGGGGGGCCTGAAGATACGCAGTATTTT.

As regards this clone: At one end, the junction sequence differs from germline, possibly due to a read error. The chain carries TRBV7-9 and TRBJ2-7, with D unclear. Germline values: CDR1 SEHNR, CDR2 FQNEAQ (reference sequence). The CDR3 is made up of 12 amino acids. Written as DNA, the CDR3 is TGTGCCAGCAGCCATTCTGGCGACACCCCTTGCTTC. Protein product: CASSHSGDTPCF. The variable domain in full, completed from reference TRBV7-9 and TRBJ2-7, reads DTGVSQNPRHKITKRGQNVTFRCDPISEHNRLYWYRQTLGQGPEFLTYFQNEAQLEKSRLLSDRFSAERPKGSFSTLEIQRTEQGDSAMYLCASSHSGDTPCFGPGTRLTVT.

The genes are TRBV15 and TRBJ2-2, with 10 bases identical to TRBD1. This CDR3 is 18 amino acids long. J gave up 5 bases and V 0 bases, and 9 bases lay outside the gene matches. Germline values: CDR1 LNHNV, CDR2 YYDKDF (reference sequence). In nucleotides, the CDR3 is TGTGCCACCAGCAGAGATCGGCAGGGACAGGGGCGGACCGGGGAGCTGTTTTTT. It codes for CATSRDRQGQGRTGELFF.

This clone was counted once. The gene calls are TRBV28 and TRBJ1-5; 7 positions agree with TRBD1. V trimming: 8 bases; J trimming: 7 bases; junction bases outside the gene matches: 5. Germline V gene data show CDR1 as MDHEN and CDR2 as SYDVKM. The CDR3 has 12 amino acids. The CDR3 DNA sequence: TGTGCCAGCGCGTCAGGGGGGCAGCCCCAGCATTTT. This gives the protein CASASGGQPQHF. The full variable domain, in which reference TRBV28 and TRBJ1-5 provide the parts outside the CDR3, is DVKVTQSSRYLVKRTGEKVFLECVQDMDHENMFWYRQDPGLGLRLIYFSYDVKMKEKGDIPEGYSVSREKKERFSLILESASTNQTSMYLCASASGGQPQHFGDGTRLSIL.

The chain employs TRBV6-1 and TRBJ2-1, with a tentative D call TRBD2 (6 bases). V lost 3 bases to trimming and J lost 6 bases, with 9 bases between them. Germline values: CDR1 MNHNS, CDR2 SASEGT. This CDR3 is 13 amino acids long. The CDR3 DNA reads TGTGCCAGCAGTGAGGGACTCCTCAATGAGCAGTTCTTC. It codes for CASSEGLLNEQFF.

This sequence joins TRBV29-1 and TRBJ2-2, with D possibly TRBD2 on 6 matching bases. The CDR3 is 15 residues long. V was clipped by 6 bases and J by 3 bases, with 17 bases between them. CDR1 is SQVTM, CDR2 ANQGSEA, per germline. Written as DNA, the CDR3 is TGCAGCGTCCTCCTTCCGGGACTGTACACCGGGGAGCTGTTTTTT. As protein: CSVLLPGLYTGELFF.

The V call is TRBV15, the J call TRBJ2-4; unclear D gene. V lost 0 bases, J lost 4 bases, and 22 bases lay in between. In germline, CDR1 is LNHNV, CDR2 YYDKDF (reference sequence). This CDR3 has 19 amino acids. Here the CDR3 DNA reads TGTGCCACCAGCAGAGAGCCCCCACTCCTCCCCCGGTCGAAAAACATTCAGTACTTC. Amino acids: CATSREPPLLPRSKNIQYF.

The chain recombines TRBV30 with TRBJ1-1; 7 bases map to TRBD1. Germline CDR1 and CDR2: GTSNPN and SVGIG (reference sequence). With V trimmed by 2 bases and J by 0 bases, 12 bases remained unmatched. CDR3 size: 17 residues. The CDR3 sequence is CAWSSTGWARVNTEAFF. The CDR3 DNA sequence: TGTGCCTGGAGTTCGACAGGGTGGGCGCGGGTGAACACTGAAGCTTTCTTT.

The chain has TRBV7-2 and TRBJ2-1, with 15 nucleotides matching TRBD2. Germline V gives CDR1 SGHTA, CDR2 FQGNSA. Trimming took 6 bases from V and 4 from J; bases not matched to a gene: 4. This CDR3 has 16 residues. CDR3: CASREGLAGGYNEQFF. CDR3 nucleotide sequence: TGTGCCAGCAGGGAAGGACTAGCGGGGGGGTACAATGAGCAGTTCTTC.

This clone showed up just once. Other DNA sequences in the same sample also yield this CDR3. The chain is built from TRBV5-1 and TRBJ2-1; 9 bases map to TRBD1. The CDR3 loop spans 14 amino acids. Germline loops: CDR1 SGHRS, CDR2 YFSETQ. The V and J ends lost 4 bases and 4 bases, in that order; junction bases with no gene match: 3. The CDR3 is CASSRDRVYNEQFF. The CDR3 nucleotides are TGCGCCAGCAGCCGGGACAGGGTTTACAATGAGCAGTTCTTC.

The CDR3 loop reads CASSSFGQAGGYTF. The CDR3 nucleotides are TGTGCCAGCAGCTCATTCGGACAGGCTGGAGGCTACACCTTC. The J gene is TRBJ1-2, the V gene TRBV11-2; TRBD1 aligns across 7 bases. CDR1 and CDR2 (germline): SGHAT, FQNNGV. The CDR3 spans 14 residues. V lost 4 bases, J lost 8 bases, and 10 bases stayed unmatched.

The gene calls are TRBV28 and TRBJ2-7, with 8 bases that match TRBD2. The CDR3 totals 14 residues. J gave up 2 bases and V 6 bases, and 6 bases lay outside the gene matches. The germline V gene encodes CDR1 MDHEN and CDR2 SYDVKM. In DNA form, the CDR3 reads TGTGCCAGCAGCACCAGCGGGGGAACCTACGAGCAGTACTTC. Its translation: CASSTSGGTYEQYF.

The gene calls are TRBV10-3 and TRBJ2-3, with D maybe TRBD2 (5 bases). Trimming shortened V by 4 bases and J by 3 bases, and 11 bases separated the two germline ends. This CDR3 has 14 residues. In germline, CDR1 is ENHRY, CDR2 SYGVKD. CDR3 sequence: CAISVDRGTDTQYF. The DNA for the CDR3 is TGTGCCATCAGTGTGGACCGCGGGACAGATACGCAGTATTTT.

The CDR3, as DNA: TGTGCCAGCAGCTTAACAGGGGTAGGCTCACCCCTCCACTTT. Protein sequence: CASSLTGVGSPLHF. The chain carries TRBV7-3 and TRBJ1-6; possible D gene TRBD1, 5 bases. The V end lost 0 bases, the J end lost 10 bases, and 10 bases lay between the germline ends. Germline-derived CDR1 and CDR2 are SGHTA and FQGTGA. The CDR3 has 14 amino acids.

The V gene is TRBV7-2, the J gene TRBJ1-4; 9 bases align to TRBD1. The CDR3 contains 19 residues. After removal of 1 base from V and 8 bases from J, the junction contained 17 bases not matched to a gene. Germline CDR1 and CDR2: SGHTA and FQGNSA. The CDR3 loop is CASSLGVNRGPEAWEKLFF. The CDR3 DNA sequence: TGTGCCAGCAGCTTAGGAGTCAACAGGGGGCCGGAGGCATGGGAAAAACTGTTTTTT.

V is TRBV13 and J is TRBJ2-1; D perhaps matches TRBD2 (7 bases). CDR3 length: 18 residues. Germline assignment: CDR1 PRHDT and CDR2 FYEKMQ (reference sequence). The V end lost 2 bases, the J end lost 4 bases, and 21 bases lay between the germline ends. CDR3 region: CASSLPPLGRGDYNEQFF. DNA for the CDR3: TGTGCCAGCAGCTTACCCCCTTTGGGGAGGGGGGATTACAATGAGCAGTTCTTC.

This sequence joins TRBV6-1 and TRBJ1-2, with D unclear. CDR1 is MNHNS and CDR2 is SASEGT in the germline V gene. The V and J ends lost 3 bases and 2 bases respectively, with 10 bases between them. This CDR3 comprises 14 residues. The CDR3: CASSDRAANYGYTF. The CDR3 bases are TGTGCCAGCAGTGACCGAGCAGCGAACTATGGCTACACCTTC.

This clone appeared once. The chain carries TRBV30 and TRBJ1-6; 7 positions agree with TRBD1. This CDR3 comprises 15 residues. The J segment lost 10 bases and the V segment lost 5 bases, leaving 14 bases of the junction unmatched. Germline V gene sequence: CDR1 GTSNPN, CDR2 SVGIG (reference sequence). As DNA, the CDR3 is TGTGCCTGGGTTGGGGCGACAGGGTTTAGGTCACCCCTCCACTTT. It encodes CAWVGATGFRSPLHF.

The chain employs TRBV5-1 and TRBJ1-2; TRBD1 might be the D (6 bases). V was trimmed by 4 bases and J by 1 base, leaving 11 bases between them. CDR1 is SGHRS and CDR2 is YFSETQ in the germline V gene. CDR3 length: 14 amino acids. The CDR3 region is CASSTKQGNYGYTF. The CDR3 DNA sequence: TGCGCCAGCAGCACGAAACAGGGTAACTATGGCTACACCTTC.

The CDR3 loop reads CAWSPSFNSPLHF. The CDR3 DNA is TGTGCCTGGAGCCCTAGTTTTAATTCACCCCTCCACTTT. V gene TRBV30 combines with J gene TRBJ1-6; D call uncertain. Per germline, CDR1 GTSNPN and CDR2 SVGIG (reference sequence). Trimming removed 3 bases from V and 6 bases from J, with 9 bases in between. This CDR3 is built from 13 residues.

This clone has only one observation. This chain joins TRBV20-1 and TRBJ2-7, with 7 bases that match TRBD2. Unmatched junction bases numbered 7, after V lost 3 bases and J lost 2 bases. The CDR3 runs to 14 residues. Germline CDR1 DFQATT, CDR2 SNEGSKA (reference sequence). CDR3 sequence reads: CSASWSSGTYEQYF. CDR3 bases: TGCAGTGCTAGTTGGTCTAGCGGCACCTACGAGCAGTACTTC.